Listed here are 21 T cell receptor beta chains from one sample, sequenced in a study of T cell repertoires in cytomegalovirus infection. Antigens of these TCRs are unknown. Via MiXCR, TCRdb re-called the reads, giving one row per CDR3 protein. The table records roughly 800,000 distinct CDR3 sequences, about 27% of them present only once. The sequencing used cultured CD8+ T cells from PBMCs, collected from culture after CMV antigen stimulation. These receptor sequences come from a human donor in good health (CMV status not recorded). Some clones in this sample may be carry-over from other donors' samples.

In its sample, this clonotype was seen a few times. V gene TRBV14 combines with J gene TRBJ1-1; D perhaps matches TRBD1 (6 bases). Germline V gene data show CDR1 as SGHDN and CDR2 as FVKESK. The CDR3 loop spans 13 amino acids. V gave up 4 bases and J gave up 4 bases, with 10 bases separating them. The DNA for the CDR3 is TGTGCCAGCAGCCGGGTGGGGGCCACTGAAGCTTTCTTT. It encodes CASSRVGATEAFF.

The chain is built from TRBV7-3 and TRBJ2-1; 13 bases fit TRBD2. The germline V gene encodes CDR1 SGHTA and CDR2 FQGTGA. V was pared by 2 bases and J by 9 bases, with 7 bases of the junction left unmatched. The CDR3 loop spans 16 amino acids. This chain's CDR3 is CASSLVSRLAGGEQFF. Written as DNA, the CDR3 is TGTGCCAGCAGCTTAGTATCTCGACTAGCGGGGGGTGAGCAGTTCTTC. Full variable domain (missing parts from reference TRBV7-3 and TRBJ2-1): GAGVSQTPSNKVTEKGKYVELRCDPISGHTALYWYRQSLGQGPEFLIYFQGTGAADDSGLPNDRFFAVRPEGSVSTLKIQRTERGDSAVYLCASSLVSRLAGGEQFFGPGTRLTVL.

CDR3 bases: TGTGCCAGCAAAGGGCTAGCTCCAGATACGCAGTATTTT. Translated: CASKGLAPDTQYF. The chain recombines TRBV25-1 with TRBJ2-3; a possible D gene is TRBD2 (5 bases). The CDR3 has 13 residues. Germline CDR1 is MGHDK and CDR2 is SYGVNS. V lost 7 bases and J 4 bases, leaving 12 bases between the germline ends.

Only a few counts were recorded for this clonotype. CDR3 region: CASSLGVRPTYEQYF. The CDR3 region has the DNA TGTGCCAGCAGCTTGGGGGTAAGGCCGACCTACGAGCAGTACTTC. The chain links TRBV5-8 to TRBJ2-7; no reliable D call. V was trimmed by 0 bases and J by 2 bases, leaving 12 bases between them. The germline V gene has CDR1 SGHTS and CDR2 YDEGEE. The CDR3 is 15 residues long.

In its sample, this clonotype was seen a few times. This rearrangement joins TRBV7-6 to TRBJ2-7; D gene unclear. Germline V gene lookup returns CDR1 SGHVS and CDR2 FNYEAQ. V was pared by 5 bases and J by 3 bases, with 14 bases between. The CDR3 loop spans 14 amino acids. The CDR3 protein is CASSPGPSYYEQYF. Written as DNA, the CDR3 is TGTGCCAGCAGCCCGGGTCCGTCTTACTACGAGCAGTACTTC. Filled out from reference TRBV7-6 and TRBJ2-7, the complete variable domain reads GAGVSQSPRYKVTKRGQDVALRCDPISGHVSLYWYRQALGQGPEFLTYFNYEAQQDKSGLPNDRFSAERPEGSISTLTIQRTEQRDSAMYRCASSPGPSYYEQYFGPGTRLTVT.

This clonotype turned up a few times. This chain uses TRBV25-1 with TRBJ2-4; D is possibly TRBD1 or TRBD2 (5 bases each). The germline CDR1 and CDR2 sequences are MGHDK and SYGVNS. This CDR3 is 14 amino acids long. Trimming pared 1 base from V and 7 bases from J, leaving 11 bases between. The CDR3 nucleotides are TGTGCCAGCAGTGAATTACTAGGGGCCAACATTCAGTACTTC. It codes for CASSELLGANIQYF.

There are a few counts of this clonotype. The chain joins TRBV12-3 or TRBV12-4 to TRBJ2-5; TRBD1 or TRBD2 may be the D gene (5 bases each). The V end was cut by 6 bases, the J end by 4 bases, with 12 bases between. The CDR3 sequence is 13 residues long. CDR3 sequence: CASSPGSPETQYF. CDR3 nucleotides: TGTGCCAGCAGCCCAGGGAGTCCAGAGACCCAGTACTTC.

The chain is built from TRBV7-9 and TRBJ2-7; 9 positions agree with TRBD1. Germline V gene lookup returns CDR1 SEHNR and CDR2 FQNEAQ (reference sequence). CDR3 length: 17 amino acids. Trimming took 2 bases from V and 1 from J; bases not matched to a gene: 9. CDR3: CASSLTEGTGNSYEQYF. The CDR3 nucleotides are TGTGCCAGCAGCTTAACGGAGGGGACAGGGAATTCCTACGAGCAGTACTTC.

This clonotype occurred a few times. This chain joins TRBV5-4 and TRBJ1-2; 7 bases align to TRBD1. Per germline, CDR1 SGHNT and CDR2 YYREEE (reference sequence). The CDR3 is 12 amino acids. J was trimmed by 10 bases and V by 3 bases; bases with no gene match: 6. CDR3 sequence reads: CASSSGTDYYTF. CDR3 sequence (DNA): TGTGCCAGCAGCTCCGGGACAGACTACTACACCTTC. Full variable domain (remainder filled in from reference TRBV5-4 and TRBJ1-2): ETGVTQSPTHLIKTRGQQVTLRCSSQSGHNTVSWYQQALGQGPQFIFQYYREEENGRGNFPPRFSGLQFPNYSSELNVNALELDDSALYLCASSSGTDYYTFGSGTRLTVV.

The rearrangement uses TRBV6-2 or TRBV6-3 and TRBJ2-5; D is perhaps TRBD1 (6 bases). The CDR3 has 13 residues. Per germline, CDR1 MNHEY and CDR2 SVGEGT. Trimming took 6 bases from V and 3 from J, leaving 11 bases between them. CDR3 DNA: TGTGCCAGCAGCCGGGACAACAAAGAGACCCAGTACTTC. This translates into CASSRDNKETQYF.

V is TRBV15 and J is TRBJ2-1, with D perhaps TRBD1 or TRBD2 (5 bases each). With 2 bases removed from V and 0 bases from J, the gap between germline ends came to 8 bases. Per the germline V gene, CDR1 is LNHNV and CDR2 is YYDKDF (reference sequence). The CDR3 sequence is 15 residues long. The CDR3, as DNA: TGTGCCACCAGCAGAAGGGACGGCTCCTACAATGAGCAGTTCTTC. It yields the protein CATSRRDGSYNEQFF.

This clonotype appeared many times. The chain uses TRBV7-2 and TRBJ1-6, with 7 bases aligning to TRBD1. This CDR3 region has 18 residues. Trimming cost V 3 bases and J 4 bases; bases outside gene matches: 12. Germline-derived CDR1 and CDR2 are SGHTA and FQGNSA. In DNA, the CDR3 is TGTGCCAGCAGCTTCCCTAGACAGGGAATCTTTTATAATTCACCCCTCCACTTT. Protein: CASSFPRQGIFYNSPLHF.

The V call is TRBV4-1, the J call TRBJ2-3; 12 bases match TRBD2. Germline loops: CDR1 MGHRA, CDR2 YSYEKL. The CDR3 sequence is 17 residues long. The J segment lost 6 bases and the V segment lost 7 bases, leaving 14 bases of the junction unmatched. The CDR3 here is CASKETDLAGGTDTQYF. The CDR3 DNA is TGCGCCAGCAAGGAGACAGATCTAGCGGGGGGGACCGATACGCAGTATTTT.

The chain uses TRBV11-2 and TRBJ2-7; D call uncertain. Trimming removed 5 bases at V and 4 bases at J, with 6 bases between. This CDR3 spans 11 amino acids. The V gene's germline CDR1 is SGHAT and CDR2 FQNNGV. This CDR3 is CASSLRYEQYV. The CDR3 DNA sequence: TGTGCCAGCAGCCTGCGTTACGAGCAGTACGTC.

The CDR3 bases are TGTGCCAGCAGCCGACTAGCGGGGGGTCCGGGAAATGAGCAGTTCTTC. This gives the protein CASSRLAGGPGNEQFF. The chain combines TRBV6-2 or TRBV6-3 with TRBJ2-1, with 13 positions matching TRBD2. Germline CDR1 and CDR2: MNHEY and SVGEGT. This CDR3 region has 16 residues. The V and J ends lost 6 bases and 7 bases, in that order; junction bases with no gene match: 9.

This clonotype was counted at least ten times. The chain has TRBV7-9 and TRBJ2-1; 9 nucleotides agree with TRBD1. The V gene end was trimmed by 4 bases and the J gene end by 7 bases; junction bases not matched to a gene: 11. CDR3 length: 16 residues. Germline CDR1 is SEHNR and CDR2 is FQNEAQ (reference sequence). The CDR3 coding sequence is TGTGCCAGCAGCTCATCCCGGGACAGGGTGGGGAATGAGCAGTTCTTC. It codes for CASSSSRDRVGNEQFF.

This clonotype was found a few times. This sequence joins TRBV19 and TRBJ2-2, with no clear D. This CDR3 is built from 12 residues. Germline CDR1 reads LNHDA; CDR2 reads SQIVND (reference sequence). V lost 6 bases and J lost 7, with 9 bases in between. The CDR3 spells CASSFSRGELFF. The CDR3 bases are TGTGCCAGTAGCTTCTCGCGCGGGGAGCTGTTTTTT. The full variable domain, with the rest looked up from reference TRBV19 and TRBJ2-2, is DGGITQSPKYLFRKEGQNVTLSCEQNLNHDAMYWYRQDPGQGLRLIYYSQIVNDFQKGDIAEGYSVSREKKESFPLTVTSAQKNPTAFYLCASSFSRGELFFGEGSRLTVL.

CDR3 sequence reads: CASSFRGAMNTEAFF. The CDR3, as DNA: TGTGCCAGCAGCTTTCGGGGCGCGATGAACACTGAAGCTTTCTTT. This sequence joins TRBV11-1 and TRBJ1-1; possibly TRBD1 for D (5 bases). The V gene's germline CDR1 is SGHAT and CDR2 FQDESV (reference sequence). Trimming removed 3 bases at V and 0 bases at J, with 11 bases between. This CDR3 has 15 residues.

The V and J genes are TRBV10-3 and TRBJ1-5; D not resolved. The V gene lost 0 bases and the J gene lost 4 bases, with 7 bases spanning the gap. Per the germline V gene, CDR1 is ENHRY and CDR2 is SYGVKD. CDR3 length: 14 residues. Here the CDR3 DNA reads TGTGCCATCAGTGAGTCGACGGGAAATCAGCCCCAGCATTTT. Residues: CAISESTGNQPQHF.

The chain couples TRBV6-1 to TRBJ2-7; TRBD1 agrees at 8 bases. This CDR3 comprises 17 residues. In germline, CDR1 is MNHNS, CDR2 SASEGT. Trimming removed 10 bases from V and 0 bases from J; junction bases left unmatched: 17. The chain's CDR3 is CATTIHWDRSTSYEQYF. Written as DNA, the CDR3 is TGTGCCACCACGATTCATTGGGACAGGTCGACCTCCTACGAGCAGTACTTC.

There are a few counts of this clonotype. CDR3 loop: CASSLGSRGSWETQYF. The CDR3 DNA reads TGTGCCAGCAGCTTAGGGTCCAGGGGATCGTGGGAGACCCAGTACTTC. The V and J genes are TRBV7-6 and TRBJ2-5, with D possibly TRBD1 on 6 matching bases. Trimming removed 1 base at V and 5 bases at J, with 17 bases between. This CDR3 spans 16 amino acids. Germline lookup yields CDR1 SGHVS and CDR2 FNYEAQ.